These 24 T cell receptor beta chains were all obtained from the same sample, sequenced in a study of CD8 T cells in ankylosing spondylitis (dated by TCRdb to 2017 to 2019). Libraries were constructed by 5' RACE. Data came from an Illumina HiSeq 2500. TCRdb reprocessed the public reads (quality trimming at Q25 with fastp, clone calling with MiXCR) and kept in-frame beta chains. Rows with one shared CDR3 protein collapse into an entry with the most common genes and DNA. A total of 250,000 or so distinct CDR3 sequences appear in this sample, under 30% of them only once. The top ten clonotypes cover 0.6% to 0.75% of the sample. Sequenced sample: blood, either unsorted or a sorted T cell fraction (not recorded which). These receptors all come from a male donor with ankylosing spondylitis or in good health (not recorded which).

The chain combines TRBV10-3 with TRBJ2-5; 8 bases agree with TRBD2. V dropped 0 bases and J dropped 4; count of bases not matched to a gene: 16. Germline V CDR1 and CDR2: ENHRY, SYGVKD. The CDR3 contains 19 residues. DNA for the CDR3: TGTGCCATCAGTGAGTCGAGTGCGGGGGGCGCCTTGGGGCGAGAGACCCAGTACTTC. The encoded protein is CAISESSAGGALGRETQYF.

The V call is TRBV15, the J call TRBJ2-7, with a tentative D call TRBD2 (6 bases). Per the germline V gene, CDR1 is LNHNV and CDR2 is YYDKDF (reference sequence). Trimming left V 5 bases short and J 4 bases short, with 15 bases between. The CDR3 has 14 amino acids. Here the CDR3 reads CATSQRTTSYEQYF. In nucleotides, the CDR3 is TGTGCCACCAGCCAGCGGACTACCTCTTACGAGCAGTACTTC.

The chain links TRBV2 to TRBJ2-2; 10 bases are a match to TRBD2. V was pared by 8 bases and J by 6 bases, with 6 bases of the junction left unmatched. CDR3 length equals 14 residues. CDR1 and CDR2 (germline): SNHLY, FYNNEI. DNA for the CDR3: TGTGCCAGCGGGAGAGCGGGGGGGCCCGGGGAGCTGTTTTTT. Its protein is CASGRAGGPGELFF.

This sequence joins TRBV20-1 and TRBJ2-5; D may be TRBD2 (6 bases). This CDR3 contains 13 residues. The V gene lost 1 base and the J gene lost 5 bases, with 11 bases spanning the gap. Germline V gene sequence: CDR1 DFQATT, CDR2 SNEGSKA (reference sequence). The CDR3 protein is CSARGIGRETQYF. CDR3 coding DNA: TGCAGTGCTAGAGGAATAGGGAGGGAGACCCAGTACTTC.

Turning to this clonotype: A much larger clone differs from this one at a single base, so this may be a read error. The chain combines TRBV7-9 with TRBJ1-4, with 8 bases identical to TRBD1. Germline values: CDR1 SEHNR, CDR2 FQNEAQ (reference sequence). The CDR3 runs to 15 residues. The CDR3 loop reads CDSSAQGAENEKLFF. The CDR3 bases are TGTGACAGCAGCGCCCAGGGGGCTGAAAATGAAAAACTGTTTTTT.

The chain has TRBV3-1 and TRBJ1-2; 9 bases match TRBD1. CDR1 LGHDT and CDR2 YNNKEL come from the germline V gene (reference sequence). The V gene end was trimmed by 4 bases and the J gene end by 5 bases; junction bases not matched to a gene: 5. The CDR3 is 14 amino acids. This CDR3 is CASSLPGQGYGYTF. CDR3 DNA sequence: TGTGCCAGCAGCCTTCCGGGACAGGGTTATGGCTACACCTTC.

The chain carries TRBV6-5 and TRBJ2-7, with TRBD2 matching 11 bases. V lost 0 bases, J lost 6 bases, and 4 bases stayed unmatched. Germline V gene data show CDR1 as MNHEY and CDR2 as SVGAGI. The CDR3 covers 15 residues. The CDR3 here is CASSYSGLAGGEQYF. CDR3 coding DNA: TGTGCCAGCAGTTACTCCGGCCTAGCGGGGGGCGAGCAGTACTTC.

This clonotype has at least ten counts. The genes are TRBV29-1 and TRBJ2-5; D is possibly TRBD2 (6 bases). Per the germline V gene, CDR1 is SQVTM and CDR2 is ANQGSEA. The germline V and J ends were trimmed by 6 bases and 5 bases, with 16 bases remaining between them. There are 13 residues in the CDR3. The CDR3 loop is CSVAKGSGETQYF. The CDR3 region has the DNA TGCAGCGTCGCTAAAGGGAGCGGGGAGACCCAGTACTTC.

This clonotype was seen a handful of times. The CDR3 DNA sequence: TGCAGTGCCCTTCCGGGAGGGGGAGAGACCCAGTACTTC. Its translation is CSALPGGGETQYF. The genes are TRBV20-1 and TRBJ2-5, with 8 bases lining up with TRBD2. With V trimmed by 6 bases and J by 4 bases, 7 bases remained unmatched. This CDR3 has 13 residues. Germline CDR1 and CDR2: DFQATT and SNEGSKA (reference sequence).

The V gene is TRBV20-1, the J gene TRBJ2-5; 7 bases are a match to TRBD1. Germline loops: CDR1 DFQATT, CDR2 SNEGSKA (reference sequence). V shed 1 base and J 5 bases; nucleotides not matched to a gene: 7. The CDR3 covers 14 residues. In DNA, the CDR3 is TGCAGTGCTAGAGCCCCTGACAGGGCCGAGACCCAGTACTTC. Protein product: CSARAPDRAETQYF.

The table lists this clonotype with a few counts. The V gene is TRBV20-1, the J gene TRBJ2-5, with D unclear. The CDR3 is 11 residues long. Looked up from germline, CDR1 is DFQATT and CDR2 is SNEGSKA (reference sequence). In DNA form, the CDR3 reads TGCAGGGCCCCTATCGTTGAGACCCAGTACTTC. Residues: CRAPIVETQYF.

This clonotype was found many times. CDR3 sequence: CASSLWDGNQYF. The CDR3 region has the DNA TGTGCCAGCAGTTTATGGGACGGAAACCAGTACTTC. The chain carries TRBV12-3 or TRBV12-4 and TRBJ2-5, with D possibly called TRBD1 or TRBD2 (5 bases each). The CDR3 runs 12 residues. Trimming stripped 2 bases from V and 10 bases from J, with 11 bases between.

The rearrangement links TRBV20-1 to TRBJ2-1; tentative D call: TRBD1 (6 bases). The CDR3 has 14 amino acids. The germline V gene encodes CDR1 DFQATT and CDR2 SNEGSKA (reference sequence). The V and J ends lost 5 bases and 8 bases respectively, with 19 bases between them. In DNA, the CDR3 is TGCAGTGCTTTGGGTCGTCCACAGGGCGATGAGCAGTTCTTC. Translation: CSALGRPQGDEQFF.

Concerning this clonotype itself: Germline and junction disagree at one end, which may indicate a read error. This chain uses TRBV2 with TRBJ2-5; 13 bases line up with TRBD2. Germline V gene lookup returns CDR1 SNHLY and CDR2 FYNNEI. This CDR3 comprises 17 residues. CDR3 protein: CACSLAGTSGTQETQYF. For the CDR3, the DNA is TGTGCCTGCAGTTTGGCCGGGACTAGCGGGACCCAAGAGACCCAGTACTTC.

The chain links TRBV10-3 to TRBJ2-7; D tentatively reads TRBD1 or TRBD2 (5 bases each). The CDR3 runs 12 residues. The germline CDR1 and CDR2 sequences are ENHRY and SYGVKD. V was trimmed by 10 bases and J by 5 bases, leaving 15 bases between them. CDR3 protein: CASGLGRDEQYF. CDR3 in DNA: TGTGCCAGTGGACTGGGACGAGACGAGCAGTACTTC.

This clonotype was seen repeatedly, ten times or more. The CDR3 loop reads CASSPRASGGNEQFF. DNA for the CDR3: TGTGCCAGCAGTCCCCGGGCTAGCGGGGGTAATGAGCAGTTCTTC. The chain joins TRBV6-1 to TRBJ2-1; 10 bases map to TRBD2. Germline V CDR1 and CDR2: MNHNS, SASEGT. The junction had 8 bases not matched to a gene; V was cut back by 5 bases and J by 7 bases. The CDR3 is 15 residues long.

This clonotype has more than one count but fewer than ten. The genes are TRBV20-1 and TRBJ1-5; weak D call: TRBD1 (6 bases). The CDR3 runs 14 residues. The germline V gene has CDR1 DFQATT and CDR2 SNEGSKA (reference sequence). V was pared by 0 bases and J by 6 bases, with 12 bases between. The CDR3 region has the DNA TGCAGTGCTAGAGAGGGGACAATTAGTCAGCCCCAGCATTTT. It is translated as CSAREGTISQPQHF.

The J gene is TRBJ1-2, the V gene TRBV12-3 or TRBV12-4; 8 bases are a match to TRBD1. The CDR3 sequence is 13 residues long. J was trimmed by 8 bases and V by 6 bases; bases with no gene match: 8. The CDR3 spells CASRGGDRHGYTF. CDR3 sequence (DNA): TGTGCCAGCAGGGGGGGGGACAGGCACGGCTACACCTTC.

This clonotype was recorded a few times. V usage is TRBV18 and J usage is TRBJ2-7, with 11 nucleotides matching TRBD1. The CDR3 consists of 15 residues. V dropped 0 bases and J dropped 4; count of bases not matched to a gene: 2. Germline CDR1 and CDR2: KGHSH and LQKENI. This chain's CDR3 is CASSPPGTGGYEQYF. In DNA, the CDR3 is TGTGCCAGCTCACCACCCGGGACAGGGGGTTACGAGCAGTACTTC. Drawing the rest from reference TRBV18 and TRBJ2-7, the complete variable domain is NAGVMQNPRHLVRRRGQEARLRCSPMKGHSHVYWYRQLPEEGLKFMVYLQKENIIDESGMPKERFSAEFPKEGPSILRIQQVVRGDSAAYFCASSPPGTGGYEQYFGPGTRLTVT.

The rearrangement uses TRBV20-1 and TRBJ2-3; D possibly corresponds to TRBD2 (7 bases). V lost 6 bases, J lost 4 bases, and 14 bases lay in between. This CDR3 is built from 13 residues. The V gene's germline CDR1 is DFQATT and CDR2 SNEGSKA (reference sequence). Here the CDR3 reads CSARRGGPDTQYF. The DNA of the CDR3 is TGCAGTGCCAGGAGGGGGGGCCCAGATACGCAGTATTTT.

In its sample, this clonotype was seen a few times. V gene TRBV12-3 or TRBV12-4 combines with J gene TRBJ2-5; the match to TRBD1 covers 8 bases. Trimming at V came to 0 bases and at J to 4 bases, leaving 4 bases not matched to a gene. This CDR3 has 15 residues. The CDR3 protein is CASSLADRVGETQYF. The CDR3 region has the DNA TGTGCCAGCAGTTTAGCGGACAGGGTGGGAGAGACCCAGTACTTC.

This clonotype was counted at least ten times. The rearrangement links TRBV20-1 to TRBJ1-1; 7 bases match TRBD1. Germline assignment: CDR1 DFQATT and CDR2 SNEGSKA (reference sequence). J was trimmed by 5 bases and V by 8 bases; bases with no gene match: 11. This CDR3 is built from 13 residues. CDR3 sequence reads: CSPNDDRVTEAFF. The CDR3 bases are TGCAGTCCAAATGACGACAGGGTGACTGAAGCTTTCTTT.

This clonotype appeared many times. CDR3 amino acids: CSATRDTYKETQYF. CDR3 nucleotide sequence: TGCAGTGCTACCCGGGACACTTACAAAGAGACCCAGTACTTC. J is TRBJ2-5 and V is TRBV20-1; tentative D call: TRBD1 (6 bases). Trimming cost V 4 bases and J 3 bases, with 15 bases left between them. CDR3 length: 14 residues. Germline CDR1 DFQATT, CDR2 SNEGSKA (reference sequence).

This chain links TRBV20-1 with TRBJ1-6; D is unresolved. The V and J ends lost 2 bases and 6 bases respectively, with 14 bases between them. Per the germline V gene, CDR1 is DFQATT and CDR2 is SNEGSKA (reference sequence). This CDR3 is built from 15 residues. CDR3 bases: TGCAGTGCTAGATCACCTACCGAGGGTAATTCACCCCTCCACTTT. Translation gives CSARSPTEGNSPLHF.